This TCR beta chain emerged from a study of CD8+ T cells in alopecia areata (dated by TCRdb to the late 2010s). For context, the study as a whole: Treated patients were enrolled in an open-label pilot trial of oral tofacitinib at 5 to 10 mg twice daily for moderate-to-severe alopecia areata. In both human patients and the C3H/HeJ mouse model, the study applied high-throughput TCRbeta sequencing to look at T cell clonal expansion in alopecia areata. Tofacitinib-treated patients had biopsies at baseline and at 4 and 24 weeks of treatment, with a later scalp biopsy in several patients. Human TCRbeta sequencing covered scalp tissue and sorted CD4+ and CD8+ peripheral blood T cells from patchy and totalis/universalis alopecia areata patients and healthy controls. Tofacitinib was administered for 6 to 18 months, and 6 months of follow-up off drug were then conducted to assess delayed response and recurrence. TCRbeta CDR3 regions were amplified by immunoSEQ multiplex PCR with 35 Vbeta forward and 13 Jbeta reverse primers. The RNA source kit depended on sample type: the PAXgene miRNA kit for fixed scalp, the miRNeasy kit for PBMCs, and the RNeasy kit for mouse skin. Clonality in the scalp was compared among normal scalp (n=4), patchy alopecia areata scalp (n=8), and alopecia totalis/universalis scalp (n=8). Disease severity in treated patients was measured with the SALT score, which quantifies the percentage of affected scalp surface area. The research as a whole found: TCR sequences shared between patients were less clear than in mice, possibly partly because of HLA diversity in the patient population. Unlike mouse skin, where gammadelta T cells dominate, normal human skin contains resident alphabeta T cells that get sequenced too, which complicates analysis of the scalp TCR repertoire. With tofacitinib, both scalp clonality and the number of expanded CD8+ clones among the top 100 scalp clones went down significantly. Because the treated cohort was small and included a single nonresponder, larger studies are needed to assess links between baseline CD8+ expansion and response. During tofacitinib treatment, many expanded lesional clones stuck around in both scalp and blood, and this persistence may partly explain why relapse happens after treatment is stopped. Compared with normal scalp, lesional scalp, particularly in alopecia totalis/universalis, had higher clonality and more expanded CD8+ clones, which suggests antigenic drive.

A distance of 18 bases separates the germline ends of V and J, which lose 7 bases and 4 bases respectively. Its CDR3 holds 15 amino acids, cysteine through phenylalanine. Only the CDR3 DNA is retained, 45 bases long and in frame from the first base. From a lookup of the germline V gene, CDR1 and CDR2 are SGHNT and YENEEA. As for this clone: Its antigen specificity is not known. The input lacks base qualities; no much larger clone sits a single base away.

The meaning of the sample's time point label: about 4 weeks on oral tofacitinib. The meaning of the sample's treatment or condition label: oral pan-JAK inhibitor, 5-10 mg twice daily. Peripheral blood and lesional scalp punch biopsies were obtained from patients with alopecia areata. PBMCs were separated by density centrifugation and stained for CD3, CD4 and CD8, after which CD4+ and CD8+ T cells were sorted on a FACSAria. Library prep was done by the immunoSEQ multiplex PCR assay. For TCR sequencing, RNA was extracted from every sample and reverse transcribed into cDNA to serve as template. SuperScript III was used to make first-strand cDNA, primed with a 2:1 mix of oligo-dT and random hexamers. A synthetic immune receptor repertoire was used to measure amplification bias, and any remaining bias was corrected computationally. Under the source paper's analysis protocol: After raw reads were preprocessed to remove errors, the CDR3 was defined following IMGT conventions as running from the conserved cysteine to phenylalanine. To get clonality, Shannon entropy was normalized by log2 of the number of productive unique TCRs and the result was subtracted from 1. Scalp TCRbeta sequences were cross-referenced with sorted blood CD4 and CD8 repertoires so that the CD4 or CD8 identity of scalp clones could be inferred. This is the immuneACCESS table as TCRdb keeps it, with only in-frame sequences that have V and J called. A part of the clones is gone; compared with another copy, unresolved V genes explain less than half, and the rest is unexplained. D and trimming were read from the DNA, whereas the V and J calls and clone size are those reported in that table. In all, the sample holds over 200,000 clones, and under 70% of those were seen once. In total, the top ten clones hold 4.2% of the sample.

Source: CD4+ T cells sorted from blood, taken at week 4, from a patient treated with tofacitinib. The TCR was taken from a human donor with alopecia areata. The chain uses TRBV11-3 and TRBJ2-3; the D gene is perhaps TRBD1, from 6 matching bases. The CDR3 region: CASTQGRIGPDTQYF. The base sequence is TGTGCCAGCACCCAGGGGCGGATCGGTCCAGATACGCAGTATTTT.